The clone carrying this TCR beta chain is labeled medium-sized. TCRdb re-derived calls from the 5' RACE reads in MiXCR, one entry per CDR3 protein. This repertoire shows 150,000 or so distinct CDR3 sequences, more than 14% found once; its top ten account for 14%. This entry belongs to a study of T-cell memory formation after mild COVID-19. Trimming cost V 5 bases and J 7 bases; bases outside gene matches: 8. Germline lookup yields CDR1 MNHEY and CDR2 SMNVEV (reference sequence). The CDR3 contains 14 residues. The V call is TRBV27, the J call TRBJ2-7; 10 bases are a match to TRBD2. The clonotype originates from an adult woman who had mild COVID-19 (a few samples of this study predate the infection). Cell type and time point are not known. The sequenced material came from PBMCs or a T cell subset sorted from them (not recorded which). The chain's CDR3 is CASSPLLAGREQYF. In DNA form, the CDR3 reads TGTGCCAGCAGTCCGCTACTAGCGGGGAGGGAGCAGTACTTC.